Listed here are 3 T cell receptor beta chains from one sample, sequenced in a study of blood T cell repertoires in COVID-19. The assay was immunoSEQ multiplex PCR, and TCRdb's table has in-frame clones only and misses some. The repertoire holds about 380,000 clones, with around 84% as singletons. Sequenced sample: peripheral blood. These receptors came from a human donor with acute or convalescent COVID-19. The donor label of this sample is uncertain.

The chain joins TRBV11-2 to TRBJ2-7; 8 bases agree with TRBD2. The germline gives CDR1 SGHAT, CDR2 FQNNGV. The CDR3 length is 16 residues. V lost 1 base to trimming and J lost 3 bases; unmatched junction nucleotides: 8. CDR3 residues: CASSLGASGFDYEQYF. The CDR3 nucleotides read TGTGCCAGCAGCTTAGGTGCTAGCGGGTTCGACTACGAGCAGTACTTC.

The V call is TRBV27, the J call TRBJ1-2, with TRBD1 matching over 9 bases. Germline CDR1 is MNHEY and CDR2 is SMNVEV (reference sequence). Trimming at V came to 5 bases and at J to 8 bases, leaving 9 bases not matched to a gene. CDR3 length equals 14 residues. CDR3 nucleotides: TGTGCCAGCAGTCCTAACCCGGGACAGGGAGGCTACACCTTC. This codes for CASSPNPGQGGYTF.

This chain connects TRBV5-1 to TRBJ1-2; 9 bases map to TRBD1. Germline loops: CDR1 SGHRS, CDR2 YFSETQ. This CDR3 comprises 16 residues. Trimming cost V 0 bases and J 2 bases; bases outside gene matches: 5. CDR3 sequence (DNA): TGCGCCAGCAGCTTGGACGTAGGACAGGGGAACTATGGCTACACCTTC. Residues: CASSLDVGQGNYGYTF.